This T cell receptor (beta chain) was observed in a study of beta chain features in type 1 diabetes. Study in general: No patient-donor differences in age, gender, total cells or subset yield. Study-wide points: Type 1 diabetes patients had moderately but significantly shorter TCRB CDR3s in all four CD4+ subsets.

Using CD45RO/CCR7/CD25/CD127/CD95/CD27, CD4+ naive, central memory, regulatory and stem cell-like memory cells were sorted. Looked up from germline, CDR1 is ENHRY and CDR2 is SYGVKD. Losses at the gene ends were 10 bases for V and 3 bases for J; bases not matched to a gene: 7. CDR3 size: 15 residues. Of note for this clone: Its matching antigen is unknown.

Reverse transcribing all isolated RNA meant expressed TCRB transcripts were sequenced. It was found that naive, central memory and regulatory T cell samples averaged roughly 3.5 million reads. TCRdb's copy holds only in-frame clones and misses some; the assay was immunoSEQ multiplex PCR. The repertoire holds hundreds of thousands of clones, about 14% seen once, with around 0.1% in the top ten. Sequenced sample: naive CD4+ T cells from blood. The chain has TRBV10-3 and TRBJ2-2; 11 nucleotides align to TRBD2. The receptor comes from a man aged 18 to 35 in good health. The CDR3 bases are TGTGCCACTCGACTAGCGGGGAGATACACCGGGGAGCTGTTTTTT. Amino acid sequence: CATRLAGRYTGELFF.